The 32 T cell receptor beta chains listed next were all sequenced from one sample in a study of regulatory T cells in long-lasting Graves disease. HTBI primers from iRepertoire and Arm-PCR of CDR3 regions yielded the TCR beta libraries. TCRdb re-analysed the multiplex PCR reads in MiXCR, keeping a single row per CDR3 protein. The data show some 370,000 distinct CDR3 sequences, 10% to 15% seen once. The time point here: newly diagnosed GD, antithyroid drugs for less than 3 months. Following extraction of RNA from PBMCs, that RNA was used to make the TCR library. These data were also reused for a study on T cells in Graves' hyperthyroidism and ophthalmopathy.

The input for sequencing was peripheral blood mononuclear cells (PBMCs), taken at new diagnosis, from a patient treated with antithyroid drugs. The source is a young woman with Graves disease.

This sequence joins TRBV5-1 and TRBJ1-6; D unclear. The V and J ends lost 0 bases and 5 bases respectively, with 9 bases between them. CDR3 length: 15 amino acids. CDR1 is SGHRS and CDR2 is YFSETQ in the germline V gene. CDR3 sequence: CASSLVPGHNSPLHF. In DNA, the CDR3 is TGCGCCAGCAGCTTGGTACCGGGTCATAATTCACCCCTCCACTTT.

CDR3 amino acids: CASSLFTPEGNTGELFF. DNA for the CDR3: TGTGCCAGCAGCTTATTTACGCCGGAGGGGAACACCGGGGAGCTGTTTTTT. The chain couples TRBV7-9 to TRBJ2-2; the D gene is possibly TRBD2 (6 bases). The CDR3 sequence is 17 residues long. Germline CDR1 reads SEHNR; CDR2 reads FQNEAQ (reference sequence). V gave up 2 bases and J gave up 1 base, with 14 bases separating them.

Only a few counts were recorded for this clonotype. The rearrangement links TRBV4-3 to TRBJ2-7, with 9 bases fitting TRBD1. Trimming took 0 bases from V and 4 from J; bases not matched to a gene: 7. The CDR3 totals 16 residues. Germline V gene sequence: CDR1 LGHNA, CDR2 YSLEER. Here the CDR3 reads CASSQDQTGTGYEQYF. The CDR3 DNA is TGCGCCAGCAGCCAAGATCAAACCGGGACAGGGTACGAGCAGTACTTC.

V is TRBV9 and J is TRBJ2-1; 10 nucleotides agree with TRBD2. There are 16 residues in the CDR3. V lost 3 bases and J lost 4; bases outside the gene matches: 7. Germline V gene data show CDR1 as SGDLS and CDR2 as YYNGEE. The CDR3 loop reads CASSAPLAGVYNEQFF. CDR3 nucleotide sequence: TGTGCCAGCAGCGCCCCCCTAGCGGGAGTTTACAATGAGCAGTTCTTC.

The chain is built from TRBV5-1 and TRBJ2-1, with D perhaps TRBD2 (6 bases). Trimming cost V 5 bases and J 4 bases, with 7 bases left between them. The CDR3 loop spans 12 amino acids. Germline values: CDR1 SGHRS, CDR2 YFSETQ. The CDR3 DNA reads TGCGCCAGCAGGGAGGGTTACAATGAGCAGTTCTTC. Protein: CASREGYNEQFF.

The CDR3 reads CASSYSLTDEKLFF. Written as DNA, the CDR3 is TGTGCCAGCAGTTACTCTCTGACAGACGAAAAACTGTTTTTT. The J gene is TRBJ1-4, the V gene TRBV6-2 or TRBV6-3; perhaps TRBD1 as D (5 bases). CDR1 and CDR2 (germline): MNHEY, SVGEGT. The V end was cut by 0 bases, the J end by 8 bases, with 10 bases between. The CDR3 is 14 residues long.

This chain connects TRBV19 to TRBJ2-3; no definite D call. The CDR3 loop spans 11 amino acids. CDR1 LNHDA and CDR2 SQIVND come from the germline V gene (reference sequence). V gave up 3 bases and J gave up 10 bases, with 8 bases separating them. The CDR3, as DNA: TGTGCCAGTAGTATTGGTCGAGCGCAGTATTTT. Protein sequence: CASSIGRAQYF.

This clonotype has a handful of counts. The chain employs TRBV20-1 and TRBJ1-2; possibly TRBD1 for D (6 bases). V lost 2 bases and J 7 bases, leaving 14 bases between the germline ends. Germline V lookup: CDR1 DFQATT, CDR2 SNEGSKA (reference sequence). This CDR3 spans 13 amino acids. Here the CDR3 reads CSARRTAPLGYTF. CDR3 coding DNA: TGCAGTGCTAGACGGACAGCTCCTCTTGGCTACACCTTC.

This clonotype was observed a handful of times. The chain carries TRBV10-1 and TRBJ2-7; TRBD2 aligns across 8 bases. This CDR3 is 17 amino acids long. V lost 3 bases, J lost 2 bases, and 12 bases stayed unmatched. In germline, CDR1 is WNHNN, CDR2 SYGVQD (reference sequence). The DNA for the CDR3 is TGCGCCAGCAGTGACCACACTTCGGGGACTAGACCCTACGAGCAGTACTTC. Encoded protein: CASSDHTSGTRPYEQYF.

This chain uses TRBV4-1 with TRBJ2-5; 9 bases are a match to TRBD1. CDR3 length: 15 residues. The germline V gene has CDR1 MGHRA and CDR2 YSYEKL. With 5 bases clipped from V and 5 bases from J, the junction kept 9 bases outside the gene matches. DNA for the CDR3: TGCGCCAGCAGCACCTACAGGGGGCCCCGGGAGACCCAGTACTTC. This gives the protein CASSTYRGPRETQYF.

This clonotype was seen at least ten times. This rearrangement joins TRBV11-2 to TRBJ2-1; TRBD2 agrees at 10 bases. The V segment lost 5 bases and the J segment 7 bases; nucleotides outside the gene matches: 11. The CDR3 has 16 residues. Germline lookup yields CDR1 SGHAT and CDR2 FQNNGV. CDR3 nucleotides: TGTGCCAGCAGCCGCGCCCCAGCGGGAGGGCGAAATGAGCAGTTCTTC. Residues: CASSRAPAGGRNEQFF.

The CDR3 sequence: CATHGWTETSGRGTGELFF. The CDR3 nucleotides read TGTGCCACCCACGGTTGGACAGAAACTAGCGGGAGGGGCACCGGGGAGCTGTTTTTT. The V gene is TRBV6-1, the J gene TRBJ2-2, with 13 bases matching TRBD2. Losses at the gene ends were 10 bases for V and 4 bases for J; bases not matched to a gene: 18. CDR3 size: 19 residues. The germline V gene has CDR1 MNHNS and CDR2 SASEGT.

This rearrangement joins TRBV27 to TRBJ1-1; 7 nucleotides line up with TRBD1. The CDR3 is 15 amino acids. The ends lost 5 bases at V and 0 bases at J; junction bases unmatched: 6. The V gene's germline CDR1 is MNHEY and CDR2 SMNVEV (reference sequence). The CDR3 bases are TGTGCCAGCAGTAAAGTGACAGGGATGAACACTGAAGCTTTCTTT. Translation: CASSKVTGMNTEAFF.

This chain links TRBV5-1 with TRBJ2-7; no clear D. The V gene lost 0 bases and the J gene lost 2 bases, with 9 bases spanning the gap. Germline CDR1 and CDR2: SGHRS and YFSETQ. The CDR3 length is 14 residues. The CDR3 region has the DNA TGCGCCAGCAGCTTGGGCCGAACGGCCTACGAGCAGTACTTC. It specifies CASSLGRTAYEQYF.

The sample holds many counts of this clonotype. DNA of the CDR3: TGTGCCAGCAGTTTATCGTGGGGGGATAGCAATCAGCCCCAGCATTTT. Its translation: CASSLSWGDSNQPQHF. The chain couples TRBV27 to TRBJ1-5; the D gene is possibly TRBD1 (5 bases). V was clipped by 0 bases and J by 0 bases, with 9 bases between them. Looked up from germline, CDR1 is MNHEY and CDR2 is SMNVEV (reference sequence). This CDR3 has 16 amino acids.

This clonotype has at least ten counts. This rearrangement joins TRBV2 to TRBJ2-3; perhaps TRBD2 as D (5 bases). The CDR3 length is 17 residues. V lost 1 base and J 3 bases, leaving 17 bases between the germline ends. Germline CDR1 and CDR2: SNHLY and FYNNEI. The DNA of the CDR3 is TGTGCCAGCAGTGAAGTAACCGAGGGTTCGCCGACAGATACGCAGTATTTT. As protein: CASSEVTEGSPTDTQYF.

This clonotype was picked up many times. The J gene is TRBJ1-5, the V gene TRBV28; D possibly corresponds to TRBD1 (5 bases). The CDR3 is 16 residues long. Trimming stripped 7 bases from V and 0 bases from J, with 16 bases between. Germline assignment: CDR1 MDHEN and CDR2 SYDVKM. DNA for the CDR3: TGTGCCAGCAAGGGACCAGCGAAGATTAGCAATCAGCCCCAGCATTTT. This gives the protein CASKGPAKISNQPQHF.

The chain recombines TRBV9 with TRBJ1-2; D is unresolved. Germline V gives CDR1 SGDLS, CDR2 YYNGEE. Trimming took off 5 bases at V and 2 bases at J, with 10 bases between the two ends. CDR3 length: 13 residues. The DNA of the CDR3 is TGTGCCAGCAGACCTAGCGACAACTATGGCTACACCTTC. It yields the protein CASRPSDNYGYTF.

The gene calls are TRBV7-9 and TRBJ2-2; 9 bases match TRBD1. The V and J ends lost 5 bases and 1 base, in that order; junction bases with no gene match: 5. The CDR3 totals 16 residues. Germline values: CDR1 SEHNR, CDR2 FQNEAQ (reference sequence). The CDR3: CASSATGGLNTGELFF. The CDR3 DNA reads TGTGCCAGCAGCGCTACAGGGGGCTTGAACACCGGGGAGCTGTTTTTT.

The CDR3 region is CASSDAGGSSYNEQFF. In DNA, the CDR3 is TGTGCCAGCAGTGACGCAGGGGGGAGCTCCTACAATGAGCAGTTCTTC. V usage is TRBV6-4 and J usage is TRBJ2-1, with D maybe TRBD1 (7 bases). Germline CDR1 and CDR2: MRHNA and SNTAGT. V was clipped by 2 bases and J by 0 bases, with 11 bases between them. This CDR3 region has 16 residues.

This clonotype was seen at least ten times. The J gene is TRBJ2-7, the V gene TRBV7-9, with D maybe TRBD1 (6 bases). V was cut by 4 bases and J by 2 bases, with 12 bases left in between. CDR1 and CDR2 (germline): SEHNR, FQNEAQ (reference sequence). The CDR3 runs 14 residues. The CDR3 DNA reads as TGTGCCAGCAGCTCACGCGACAGGACCTACGAGCAGTACTTC. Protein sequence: CASSSRDRTYEQYF.

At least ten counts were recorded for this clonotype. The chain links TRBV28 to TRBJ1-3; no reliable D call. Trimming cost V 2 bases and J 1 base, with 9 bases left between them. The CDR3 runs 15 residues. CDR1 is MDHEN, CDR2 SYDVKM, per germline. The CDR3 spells CASSLRLRSGNTIYF. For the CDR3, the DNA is TGTGCCAGCAGTTTACGGTTGCGATCTGGAAACACCATATATTTT.

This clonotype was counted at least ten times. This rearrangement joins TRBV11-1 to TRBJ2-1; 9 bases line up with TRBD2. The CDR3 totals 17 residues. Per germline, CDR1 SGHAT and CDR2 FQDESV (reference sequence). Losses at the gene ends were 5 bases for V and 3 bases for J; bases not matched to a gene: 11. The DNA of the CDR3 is TGTGCCAGCAGCCTGAGTACTACTAGCGGGTTCTACAATGAGCAGTTCTTC. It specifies CASSLSTTSGFYNEQFF.

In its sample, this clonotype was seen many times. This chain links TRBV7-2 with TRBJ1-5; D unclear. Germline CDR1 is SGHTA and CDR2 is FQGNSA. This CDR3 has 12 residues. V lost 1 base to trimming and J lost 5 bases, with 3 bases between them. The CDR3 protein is CASSLVYQPQHF. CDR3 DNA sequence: TGTGCCAGCAGCTTAGTCTATCAGCCCCAGCATTTT.

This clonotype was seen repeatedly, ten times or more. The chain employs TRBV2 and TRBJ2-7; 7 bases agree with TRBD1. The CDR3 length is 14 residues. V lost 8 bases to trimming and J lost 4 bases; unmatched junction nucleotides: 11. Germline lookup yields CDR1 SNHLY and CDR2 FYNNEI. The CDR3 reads CASAYDRVEYEQYF. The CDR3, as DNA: TGTGCCAGCGCTTACGACAGGGTCGAGTACGAGCAGTACTTC.

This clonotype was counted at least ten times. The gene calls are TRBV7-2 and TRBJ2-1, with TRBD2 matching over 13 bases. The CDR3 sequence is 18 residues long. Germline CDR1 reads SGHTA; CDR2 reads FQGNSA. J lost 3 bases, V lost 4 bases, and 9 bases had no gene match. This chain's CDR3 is CASSSPRTSGSYYNEQFF. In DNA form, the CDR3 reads TGTGCCAGCAGCTCCCCACGGACTAGCGGGAGCTACTACAATGAGCAGTTCTTC.

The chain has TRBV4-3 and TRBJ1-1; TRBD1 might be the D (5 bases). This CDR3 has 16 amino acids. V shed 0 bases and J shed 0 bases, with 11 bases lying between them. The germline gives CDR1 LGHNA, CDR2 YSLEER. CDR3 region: CASSQDRGRMNTEAFF. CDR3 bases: TGCGCCAGCAGCCAAGATCGGGGCAGGATGAACACTGAAGCTTTCTTT.

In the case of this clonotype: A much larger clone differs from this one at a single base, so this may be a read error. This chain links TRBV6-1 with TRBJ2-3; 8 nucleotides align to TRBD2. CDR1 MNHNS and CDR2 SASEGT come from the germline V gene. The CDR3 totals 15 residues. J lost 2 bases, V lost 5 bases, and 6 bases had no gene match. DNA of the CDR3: TGTGCCAGCAGTCCTAGCGGGTTCTTCACAGATACGCAGTATTTT. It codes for CASSPSGFFTDTQYF.

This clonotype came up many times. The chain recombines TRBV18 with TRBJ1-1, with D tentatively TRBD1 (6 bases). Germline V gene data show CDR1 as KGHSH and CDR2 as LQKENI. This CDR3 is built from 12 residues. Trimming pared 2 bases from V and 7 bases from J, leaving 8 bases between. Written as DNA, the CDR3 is TGTGCCAGCTCACCAGGGGGGCATGAAGCTTTCTTT. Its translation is CASSPGGHEAFF. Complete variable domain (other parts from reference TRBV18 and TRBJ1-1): NAGVMQNPRHLVRRRGQEARLRCSPMKGHSHVYWYRQLPEEGLKFMVYLQKENIIDESGMPKERFSAEFPKEGPSILRIQQVVRGDSAAYFCASSPGGHEAFFGQGTRLTVV.

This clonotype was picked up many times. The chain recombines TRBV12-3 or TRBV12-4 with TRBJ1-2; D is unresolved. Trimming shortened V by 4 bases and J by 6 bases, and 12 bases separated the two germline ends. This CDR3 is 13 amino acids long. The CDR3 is CASSSLGWDGYTF. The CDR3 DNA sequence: TGTGCCAGCAGTTCCCTCGGGTGGGATGGCTACACCTTC.

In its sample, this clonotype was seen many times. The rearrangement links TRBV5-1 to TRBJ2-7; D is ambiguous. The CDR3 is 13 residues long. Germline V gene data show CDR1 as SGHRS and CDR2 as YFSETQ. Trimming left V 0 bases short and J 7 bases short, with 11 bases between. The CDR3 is CASSLGDFGEQYF. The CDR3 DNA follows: TGCGCCAGCAGCTTGGGCGATTTCGGGGAGCAGTACTTC.

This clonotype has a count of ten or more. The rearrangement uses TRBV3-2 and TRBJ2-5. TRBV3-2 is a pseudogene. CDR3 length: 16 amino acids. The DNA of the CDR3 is TGTGCCAGCAGCCAAGATCTTTGGCGGCCCCAAGAGACCCAGTACTTC. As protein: CASSQDLWRPQETQYF.